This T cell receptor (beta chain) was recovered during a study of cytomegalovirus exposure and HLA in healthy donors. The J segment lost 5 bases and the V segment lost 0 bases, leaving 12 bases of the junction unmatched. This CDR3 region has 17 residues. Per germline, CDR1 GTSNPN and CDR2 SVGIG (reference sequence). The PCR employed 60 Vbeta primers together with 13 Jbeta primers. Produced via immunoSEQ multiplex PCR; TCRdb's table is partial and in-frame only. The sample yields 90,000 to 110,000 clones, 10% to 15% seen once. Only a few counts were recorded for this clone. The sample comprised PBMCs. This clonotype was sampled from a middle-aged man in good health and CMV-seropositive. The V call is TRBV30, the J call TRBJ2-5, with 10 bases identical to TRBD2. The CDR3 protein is CAWSVALAGRFKETQYF. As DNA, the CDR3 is TGTGCCTGGAGTGTAGCACTAGCGGGAAGGTTTAAGGAGACCCAGTACTTC.